The rows below give T cell receptor beta chains drawn from one sample of a study of tumor-infiltrating lymphocytes in oesophageal squamous cell carcinoma. MiXCR, applied by TCRdb to the PCR reads, yields one record per CDR3 protein. This sample carries fewer than 20,000 distinct CDR3 sequences, under 70% of them seen once, and the ten largest clones take roughly 37%. Sequencing was performed on esophageal tumor tissue. These receptors all stem from a female donor with esophageal squamous cell carcinoma. The CDR3 runs from the conserved cysteine through the conserved F or W. D genes are given only for firm matches. Not every row has a clone size; where given, it reads once, few, many or a size class.

TRBV7-2	NA	TRBJ2-1	TRBD1	CASSLPGQKVNEQFF	TGTGCCAGCAGCCTACCGGGACAGAAGGTCAATGAGCAGTTCTTC
TRBV12-3/TRBV12-4	NA	TRBJ2-1	TRBD2	CASRRLAGLYNEQFF	TGTGCCAGCCGGCGACTAGCGGGACTTTACAATGAGCAGTTCTTC
TRBV7-9	NA	TRBJ2-2	NA	CASRPGQANTGELFF	TGTGCCAGCAGACCCGGACAAGCGAACACCGGGGAGCTGTTTTTT
TRBV7-6	few	TRBJ2-7	NA	CASNYTTVSYEQYF	TGTGCCAGCAACTATACCACGGTCTCCTACGAGCAGTACTTC
TRBV11-3	NA	TRBJ2-5	TRBD2	CASSPILAGDRGETQYF	TGTGCCAGCAGCCCCATACTAGCGGGAGATAGGGGAGAGACCCAGTACTTC
TRBV5-1	NA	TRBJ2-7	TRBD1	CASSPTGTAPDEQYF	TGCGCCAGCAGCCCGACCGGGACAGCGCCCGACGAGCAGTACTTC
TRBV7-6	few	TRBJ2-1	TRBD1	CASSRRQGATYNEQFF	TGTGCCAGCAGCCGTCGACAGGGGGCGACCTACAATGAGCAGTTCTTC
TRBV6-1	NA	TRBJ2-7	NA	CASAFSSSYEQYF	TGTGCCAGCGCGTTTTCGAGCTCCTACGAGCAGTACTTC
TRBV6-5	NA	TRBJ2-1	NA	CASSYRGLPYNEQFF	TGTGCCAGCAGTTACAGAGGACTCCCATACAATGAGCAGTTCTTC
TRBV7-2	NA	TRBJ2-1	NA	CASSPYGSEQFF	TGTGCCAGCAGCCCATACGGCAGTGAGCAGTTCTTC
TRBV7-6	NA	TRBJ2-5	TRBD2	CASSSNSGRLGTQYF	TGTGCCAGCAGTTCAAATAGCGGGAGGTTGGGGACCCAGTACTTC
TRBV28	many	TRBJ2-2	TRBD2	CATPGGPGTGELFF	TGTGCCACCCCGGGGGGGCCGGGCACCGGGGAGCTGTTTTTT
TRBV6-9	NA	TRBJ2-6	NA	CASSYPGQEPAKLWLHLRF	NA
TRBV6-2/TRBV6-3	NA	TRBJ2-4	NA	CASRTAGYSPLHF	TGTGCCAGCAGGACAGCTGGTTATTCACCCCTCCACTTC
TRBV28	many	TRBJ1-5	NA	CASSLRQGSNQPQHF	TGTGCCAGCAGTTTACGCCAGGGATCCAATCAGCCCCAGCATTTT
TRBV6-1	NA	TRBJ1-1	NA	CASSYPGNTEAFF	TGTGCCAGCAGTTACCCCGGCAACACTGAAGCTTTCTTT
TRBV7-4	NA	TRBJ2-1	TRBD2	CASSRKAGGPRDEQFF	TGTGCCAGCAGCCGCAAGGCGGGGGGGCCAAGGGATGAGCAGTTCTTC
TRBV7-9	NA	TRBJ2-1	TRBD2	CASSVGLVNEQFF	TGTGCCAGCAGCGTGGGACTAGTTAATGAGCAGTTCTTC
TRBV7-2	NA	TRBJ2-1	NA	CASSFPGRAGGEQFF	TGTGCCAGCAGCTTCCCGGGACGAGCTGGCGGTGAGCAGTTCTTC
TRBV6-6	NA	TRBJ2-3	NA	CASSARIGLSTDTQYF	TGTGCCAGCAGTGCTCGTATCGGGCTTAGCACAGATACGCAGTATTTT
TRBV5-1	NA	TRBJ2-7	NA	CASSPRTTVYNEQYF	TGCGCCAGCAGCCCACGGACTACCGTCTACAATGAGCAGTACTTC
TRBV28	NA	TRBJ2-7	NA	CASSHLYEQYF	TGTGCCAGCAGTCACCTGTACGAGCAGTACTTC
TRBV7-3	NA	TRBJ2-1	NA	CASSLTRNEQFF	TGTGCCAGCAGCTTAACCAGAAATGAGCAGTTCTTC
TRBV7-2	NA	TRBJ2-7	TRBD1	CASSLVGTGKLYEQYF	TGTGCCAGCAGCTTAGTGGGGACAGGGAAGCTTTACGAGCAGTACTTC
TRBV12-3/TRBV12-4	NA	TRBJ2-5	NA	CASSTQETQYF	TGTGCCAGCAGTACCCAAGAGACCCAGTACTTC
TRBV7-2	NA	TRBJ1-4	NA	CASSSLGVGEKLFF	TGTGCCAGCAGCAGCTTGGGGGTCGGTGAAAAACTGTTTTTT
TRBV11-2	NA	TRBJ2-3	TRBD2	CASSYRSGRAPDTQYF	TGTGCCAGCAGCTATAGGAGCGGGAGGGCACCAGATACGCAGTATTTT
TRBV28	NA	TRBJ2-1	TRBD1	CASSLGRGMGQGLWNEQFF	TGTGCCAGCAGTTTAGGTCGGGGTATGGGACAGGGCCTCTGGAATGAGCAGTTCTTC
TRBV7-2	few	TRBJ2-7	NA	CASRGGEDYEQYF	TGTGCCAGCAGGGGCGGGGAGGACTACGAGCAGTACTTC
TRBV5-1	many	TRBJ2-2	NA	CASSSTQAMGTGELFF	TGCGCCAGCAGCTCGACACAGGCAATGGGGACCGGGGAGCTGTTTTTT
TRBV12-3/TRBV12-4	many	TRBJ2-7	TRBD1	CASSSSTGDYEQYF	TGTGCCAGCAGTTCCTCGACAGGGGACTACGAGCAGTACTTC
TRBV12-3/TRBV12-4	NA	TRBJ1-1	NA	CASSRGDFGNTEAFF	TGTGCCAGCAGTAGAGGGGATTTCGGGAACACTGAAGCTTTCTTT
TRBV7-6	NA	TRBJ2-7	NA	CASSLASGGSYEQYF	TGTGCCAGCAGCTTAGCGTCAGGCGGCTCCTACGAGCAGTACTTC
TRBV6-4	NA	TRBJ2-7	NA	CATKAPGVYEQYF	TGTGCCACCAAAGCCCCGGGAGTCTACGAGCAGTACTTC
TRBV28	NA	TRBJ2-4	NA	CASSFPGASYNEQYF	TGTGCCAGCAGTTTCCCCGGGGCCTCCTACAATGAGCAGTACTTC
TRBV7-2	NA	TRBJ2-6	TRBD2	CASSLRIIGASGRAFGANVLTF	TGTGCCAGCAGCTTACGAATCATCGGCGCTAGCGGGAGGGCCTTCGGGGCCAACGTCCTGACTTTC
TRBV12-3/TRBV12-4	few	TRBJ1-4	TRBD1	CASRRDRVYNEKLFF	TGTGCCAGCAGAAGGGACAGGGTCTATAATGAAAAACTGTTTTTT
TRBV11-3	NA	TRBJ2-3	TRBD2	CASSLEGSGGVDTQYF	TGTGCCAGCAGCTTAGAAGGCTCGGGAGGAGTAGATACGCAGTATTTT
TRBV5-8	NA	TRBJ2-5	NA	CASSNSHQETQYF	TGTGCCAGCAGTAATTCGCACCAAGAGACCCAGTACTTC
TRBV7-2	few	TRBJ2-3	TRBD2	CASSRLATSTDTQYF	TGTGCCAGCAGCCGACTAGCGACTAGCACAGATACGCAGTATTTT
TRBV7-2	NA	TRBJ2-7	NA	CASSSKAGSCEQYF	TGTGCCAGCAGCTCGAAGGCAGGGTCCTGCGAGCAGTACTTC
TRBV28	NA	TRBJ2-3	NA	CASSAVRSAGSTDTQYF	TGTGCCAGCAGCGCCGTGAGGTCCGCGGGATCCACAGATACGCAGTATTTT
TRBV7-6	NA	TRBJ2-5	TRBD1	CASSLVGQVQETQYF	TGTGCCAGCAGCTTAGTAGGACAGGTACAAGAGACCCAGTACTTC
TRBV10-1	few	TRBJ2-3	NA	CASSESRDTQYF	TGCGCCAGCAGTGAGAGTAGGGATACGCAGTATTTT
TRBV7-6	few	TRBJ2-1	NA	CASSLAIGTTNEQFF	TGTGCCAGCAGCTTAGCCATCGGGACGACGAATGAGCAGTTCTTC
TRBV10-3	NA	TRBJ2-2	TRBD2	CAIRKHLAGEATGELFF	TGTGCCATCAGGAAACACCTAGCGGGAGAAGCCACCGGGGAGCTGTTTTTT
TRBV7-3	once	TRBJ2-5	TRBD1	CASSLTGTGQETQYF	TGTGCCAGCAGCTTAACCGGGACAGGGCAAGAGACCCAGTACTTC
TRBV28	once	TRBJ2-7	NA	CASTDSSSYEQYF	TGTGCCAGCACGGACAGCAGCTCCTACGAGCAGTACTTC
TRBV28	many	TRBJ2-2	NA	CASSLLNTGELFF	TGTGCCAGCAGTTTGCTAAACACCGGGGAGCTGTTTTTT
TRBV10-2	medium-sized	TRBJ2-7	TRBD2	CASSDSGTAYEQYF	TGCGCCAGCAGTGACAGCGGGACCGCCTACGAGCAGTACTTC
TRBV6-1	once	TRBJ1-2	NA	CASSEASHYGYTF	TGTGCCAGCAGTGAAGCTTCCCACTATGGCTACACCTTC
TRBV7-2	many	TRBJ2-1	TRBD1	CASSWGQTNEQFF	TGTGCCAGCAGCTGGGGACAGACAAATGAGCAGTTCTTC
TRBV4-2	NA	TRBJ2-7	TRBD1	CASSQAGDREDEQYF	TGTGCCAGCAGCCAAGCTGGGGACAGGGAGGATGAGCAGTACTTC